Here is one T cell receptor (beta chain) with its context. Its antigen is not identified. This record comes from a study of shared clonotypes between healthy human individuals. Study-level points and caveats: Non-shared clonotypes showed lower generation probabilities than clonotypes common to all four donors.

Germline V gene sequence: CDR1 LNHDA, CDR2 SQIVND (reference sequence). V lost 3 bases to trimming and J lost 1 base; unmatched junction nucleotides: 20. CDR3 length equals 21 residues. This table comes from immunoSEQ multiplex PCR, and its TCRdb copy is limited to in-frame clones, with some not included. The table lists 95,000 to 120,000 clones, around 68% of them singletons. The TCR comes from a woman in her 30s in good health. The sequenced sample consisted of memory CD8+ T cells sorted from blood. Subset of the sample: CD45RO+ cells pooled with CCR7-negative TemRA cells. V gene TRBV19 combines with J gene TRBJ2-4; 8 nucleotides line up with TRBD1. The CDR3, as DNA: TGTGCCAGTAGTATGGGGTCAGGGGGCGAGATAAGGCGTCGCGCCAAAAACATTCAGTACTTC. It translates to CASSMGSGGEIRRRAKNIQYF. The full variable domain, rest sourced from reference TRBV19 and TRBJ2-4, is DGGITQSPKYLFRKEGQNVTLSCEQNLNHDAMYWYRQDPGQGLRLIYYSQIVNDFQKGDIAEGYSVSREKKESFPLTVTSAQKNPTAFYLCASSMGSGGEIRRRAKNIQYFGAGTRLSVL.